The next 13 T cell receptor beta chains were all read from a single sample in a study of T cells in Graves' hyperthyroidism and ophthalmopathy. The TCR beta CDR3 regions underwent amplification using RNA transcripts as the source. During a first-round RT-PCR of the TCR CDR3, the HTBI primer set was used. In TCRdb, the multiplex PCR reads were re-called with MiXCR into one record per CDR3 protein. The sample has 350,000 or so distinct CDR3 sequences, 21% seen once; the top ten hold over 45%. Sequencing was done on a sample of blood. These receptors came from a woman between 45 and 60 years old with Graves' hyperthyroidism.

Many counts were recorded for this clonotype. The CDR3 DNA reads TGCAGTGCCCACTTAAGAGAAGCTTTCTTT. It encodes CSAHLREAFF. The chain has TRBV20-1 and TRBJ1-1, with D unresolved. The CDR3 totals 10 residues. V gave up 6 bases and J gave up 8 bases, with 10 bases separating them. Germline V gene data show CDR1 as DFQATT and CDR2 as SNEGSKA (reference sequence).

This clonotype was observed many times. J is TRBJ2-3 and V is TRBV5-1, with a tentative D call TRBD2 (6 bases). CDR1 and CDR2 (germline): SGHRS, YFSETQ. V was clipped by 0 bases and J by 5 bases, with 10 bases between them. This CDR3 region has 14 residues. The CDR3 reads CASSLGGEEDTQYF. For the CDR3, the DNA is TGCGCCAGCAGCTTGGGGGGGGAGGAAGATACGCAGTATTTT.

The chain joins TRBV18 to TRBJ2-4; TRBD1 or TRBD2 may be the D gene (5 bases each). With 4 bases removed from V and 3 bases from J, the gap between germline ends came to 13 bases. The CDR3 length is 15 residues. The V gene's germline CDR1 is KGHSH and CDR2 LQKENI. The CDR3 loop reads CASSRTGLDKNIQYF. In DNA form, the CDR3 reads TGTGCCAGCTCACGAACAGGACTTGACAAAAACATTCAGTACTTC.

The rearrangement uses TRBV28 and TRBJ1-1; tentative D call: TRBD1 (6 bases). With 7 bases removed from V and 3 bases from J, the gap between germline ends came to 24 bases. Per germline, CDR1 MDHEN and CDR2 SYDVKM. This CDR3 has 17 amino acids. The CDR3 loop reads CASTHLKVGGQDTEAFF. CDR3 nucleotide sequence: TGTGCCAGCACCCACCTCAAGGTTGGGGGGCAGGACACTGAAGCTTTCTTT.

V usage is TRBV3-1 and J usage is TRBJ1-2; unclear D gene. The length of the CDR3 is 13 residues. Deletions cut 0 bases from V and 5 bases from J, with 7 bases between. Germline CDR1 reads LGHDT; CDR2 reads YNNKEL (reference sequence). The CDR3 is CASSQERGYGYTF. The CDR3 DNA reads TGTGCCAGCAGCCAAGAACGGGGATATGGCTACACCTTC.

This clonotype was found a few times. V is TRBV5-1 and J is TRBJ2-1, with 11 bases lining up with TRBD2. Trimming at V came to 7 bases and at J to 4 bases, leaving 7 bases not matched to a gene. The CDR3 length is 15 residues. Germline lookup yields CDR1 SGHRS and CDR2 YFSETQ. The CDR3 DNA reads TGCGCCAGCGGGCAAGGGACTAGCGGTTACAATGAGCAGTTCTTC. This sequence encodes CASGQGTSGYNEQFF.

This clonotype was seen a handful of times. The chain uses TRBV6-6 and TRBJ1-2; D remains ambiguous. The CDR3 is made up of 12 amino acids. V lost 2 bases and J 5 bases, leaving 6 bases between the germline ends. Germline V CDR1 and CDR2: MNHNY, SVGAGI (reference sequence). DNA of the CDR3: TGTGCCAGCAGTTACGGGAGGTATGGCTACACCTTC. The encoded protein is CASSYGRYGYTF.

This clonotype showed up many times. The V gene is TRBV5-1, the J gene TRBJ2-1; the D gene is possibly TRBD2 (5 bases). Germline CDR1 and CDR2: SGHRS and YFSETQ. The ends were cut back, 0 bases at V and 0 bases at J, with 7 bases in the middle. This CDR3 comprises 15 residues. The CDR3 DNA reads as TGCGCCAGCAGCTTGGCGGACTTCTCCTACAATGAGCAGTTCTTC. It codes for CASSLADFSYNEQFF.

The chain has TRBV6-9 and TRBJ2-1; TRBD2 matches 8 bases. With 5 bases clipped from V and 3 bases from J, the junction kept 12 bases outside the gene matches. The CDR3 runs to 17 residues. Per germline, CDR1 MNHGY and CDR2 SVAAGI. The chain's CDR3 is CASSGARGGRSYNEQFF. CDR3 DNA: TGTGCCAGCAGTGGGGCTCGCGGGGGGCGAAGCTACAATGAGCAGTTCTTC.

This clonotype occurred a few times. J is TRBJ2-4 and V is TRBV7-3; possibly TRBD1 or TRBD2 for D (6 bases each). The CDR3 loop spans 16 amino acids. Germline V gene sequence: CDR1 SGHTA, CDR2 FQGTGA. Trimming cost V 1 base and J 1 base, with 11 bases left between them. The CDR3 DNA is TGTGCCAGCAGCTTAATGGGGGGCACGGCCAAAAACATTCAGTACTTC. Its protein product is CASSLMGGTAKNIQYF.

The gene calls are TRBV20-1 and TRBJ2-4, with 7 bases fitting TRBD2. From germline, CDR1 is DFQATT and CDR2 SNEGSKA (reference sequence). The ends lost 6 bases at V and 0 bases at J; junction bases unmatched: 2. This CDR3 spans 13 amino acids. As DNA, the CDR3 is TGCAGTGCCCTAGCGGTAGCCAAAAACATTCAGTACTTC. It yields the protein CSALAVAKNIQYF.

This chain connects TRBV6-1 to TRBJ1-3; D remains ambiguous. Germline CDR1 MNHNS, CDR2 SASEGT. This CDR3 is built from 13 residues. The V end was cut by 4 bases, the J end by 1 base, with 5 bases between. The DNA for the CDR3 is TGTGCCAGCAGTGTACATTCTGGAAACACCATATATTTT. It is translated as CASSVHSGNTIYF.

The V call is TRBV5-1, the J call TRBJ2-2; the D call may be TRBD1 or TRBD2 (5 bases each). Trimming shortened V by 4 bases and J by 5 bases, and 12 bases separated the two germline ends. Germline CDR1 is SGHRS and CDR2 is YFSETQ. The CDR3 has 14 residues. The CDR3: CASSSREWTGELFF. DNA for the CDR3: TGCGCCAGCAGCAGCAGGGAGTGGACCGGGGAGCTGTTTTTT.